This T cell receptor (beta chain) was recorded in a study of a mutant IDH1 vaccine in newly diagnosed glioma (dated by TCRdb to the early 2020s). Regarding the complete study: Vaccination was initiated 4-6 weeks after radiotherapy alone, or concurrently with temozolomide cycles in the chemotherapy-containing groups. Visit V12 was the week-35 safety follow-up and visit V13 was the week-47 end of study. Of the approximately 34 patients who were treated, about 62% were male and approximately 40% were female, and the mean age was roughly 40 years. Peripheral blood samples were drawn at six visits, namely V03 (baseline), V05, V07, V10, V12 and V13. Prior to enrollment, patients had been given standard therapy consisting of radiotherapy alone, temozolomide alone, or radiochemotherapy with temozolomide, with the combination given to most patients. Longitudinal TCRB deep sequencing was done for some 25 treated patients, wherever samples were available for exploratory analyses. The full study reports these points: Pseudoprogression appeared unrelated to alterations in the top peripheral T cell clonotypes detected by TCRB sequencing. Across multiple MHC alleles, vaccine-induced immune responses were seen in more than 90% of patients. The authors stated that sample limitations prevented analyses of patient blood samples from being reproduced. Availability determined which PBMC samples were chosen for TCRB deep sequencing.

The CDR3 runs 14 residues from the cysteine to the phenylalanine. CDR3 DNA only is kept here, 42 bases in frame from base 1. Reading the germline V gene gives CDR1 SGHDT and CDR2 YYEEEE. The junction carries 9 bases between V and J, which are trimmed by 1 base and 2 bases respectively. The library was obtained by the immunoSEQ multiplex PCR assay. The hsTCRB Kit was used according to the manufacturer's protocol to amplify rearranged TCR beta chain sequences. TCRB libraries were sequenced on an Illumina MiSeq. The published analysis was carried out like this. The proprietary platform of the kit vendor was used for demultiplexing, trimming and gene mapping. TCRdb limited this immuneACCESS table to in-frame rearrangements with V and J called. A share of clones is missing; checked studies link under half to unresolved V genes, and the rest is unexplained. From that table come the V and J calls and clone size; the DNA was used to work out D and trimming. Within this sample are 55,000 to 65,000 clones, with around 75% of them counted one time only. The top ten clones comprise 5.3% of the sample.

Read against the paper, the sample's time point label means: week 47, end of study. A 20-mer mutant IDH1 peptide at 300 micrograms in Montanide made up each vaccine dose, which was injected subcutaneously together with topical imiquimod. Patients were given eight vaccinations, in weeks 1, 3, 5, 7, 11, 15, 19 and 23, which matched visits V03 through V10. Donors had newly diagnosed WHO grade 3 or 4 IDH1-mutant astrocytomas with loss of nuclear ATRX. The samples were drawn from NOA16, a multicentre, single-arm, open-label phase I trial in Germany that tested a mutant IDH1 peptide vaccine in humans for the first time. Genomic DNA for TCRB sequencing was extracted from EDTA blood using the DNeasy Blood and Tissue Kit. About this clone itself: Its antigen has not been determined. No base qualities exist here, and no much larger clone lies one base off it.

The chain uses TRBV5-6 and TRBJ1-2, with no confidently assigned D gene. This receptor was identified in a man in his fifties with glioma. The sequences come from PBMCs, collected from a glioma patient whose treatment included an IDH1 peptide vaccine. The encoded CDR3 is CASSLQQQNYGYTF. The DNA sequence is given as TGTGCCAGCAGCTTGCAACAGCAAAACTATGGCTACACCTTC. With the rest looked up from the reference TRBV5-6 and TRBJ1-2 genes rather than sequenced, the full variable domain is DAGVTQSPTHLIKTRGQQVTLRCSPKSGHDTVSWYQQALGQGPQFIFQYYEEEERQRGNFPDRFSGHQFPNYSSELNVNALLLGDSALYLCASSLQQQNYGYTFGSGTRLTVV.